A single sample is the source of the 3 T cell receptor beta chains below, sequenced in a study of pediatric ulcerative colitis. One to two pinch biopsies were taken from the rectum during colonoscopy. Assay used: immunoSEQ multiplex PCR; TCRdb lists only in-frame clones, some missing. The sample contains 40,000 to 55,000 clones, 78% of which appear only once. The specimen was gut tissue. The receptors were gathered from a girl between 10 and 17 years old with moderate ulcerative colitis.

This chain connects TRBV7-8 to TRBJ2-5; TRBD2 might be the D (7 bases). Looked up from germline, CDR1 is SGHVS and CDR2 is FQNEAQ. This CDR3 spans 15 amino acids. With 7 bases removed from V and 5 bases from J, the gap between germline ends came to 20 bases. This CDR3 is CASTSQGGGIETQYF. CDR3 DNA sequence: TGTGCCAGCACCTCCCAGGGCGGGGGCATTGAGACCCAGTACTTC. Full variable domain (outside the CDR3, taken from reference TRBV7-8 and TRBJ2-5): GAGVSQSPRYKVAKRGQDVALRCDPISGHVSLFWYQQALGQGPEFLTYFQNEAQLDKSGLPSDRFFAERPEGSVSTLKIQRTQQEDSAVYLCASTSQGGGIETQYFGPGTRLLVL.

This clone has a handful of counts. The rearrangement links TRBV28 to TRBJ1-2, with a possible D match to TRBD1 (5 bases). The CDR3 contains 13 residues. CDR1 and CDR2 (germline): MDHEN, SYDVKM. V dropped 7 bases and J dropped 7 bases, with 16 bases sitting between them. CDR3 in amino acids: CASNEGRVGGYTF. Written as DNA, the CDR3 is TGTGCCAGCAACGAGGGGAGGGTCGGTGGCTACACCTTC.

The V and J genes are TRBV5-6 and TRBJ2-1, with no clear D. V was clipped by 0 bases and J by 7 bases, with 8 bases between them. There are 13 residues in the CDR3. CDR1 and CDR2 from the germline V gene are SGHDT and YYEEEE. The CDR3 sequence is CASSLGAWNEQFF. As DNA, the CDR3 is TGTGCCAGCAGCTTGGGGGCTTGGAATGAGCAGTTCTTC. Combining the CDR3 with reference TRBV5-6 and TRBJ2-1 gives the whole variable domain DAGVTQSPTHLIKTRGQQVTLRCSPKSGHDTVSWYQQALGQGPQFIFQYYEEEERQRGNFPDRFSGHQFPNYSSELNVNALLLGDSALYLCASSLGAWNEQFFGPGTRLTVL.